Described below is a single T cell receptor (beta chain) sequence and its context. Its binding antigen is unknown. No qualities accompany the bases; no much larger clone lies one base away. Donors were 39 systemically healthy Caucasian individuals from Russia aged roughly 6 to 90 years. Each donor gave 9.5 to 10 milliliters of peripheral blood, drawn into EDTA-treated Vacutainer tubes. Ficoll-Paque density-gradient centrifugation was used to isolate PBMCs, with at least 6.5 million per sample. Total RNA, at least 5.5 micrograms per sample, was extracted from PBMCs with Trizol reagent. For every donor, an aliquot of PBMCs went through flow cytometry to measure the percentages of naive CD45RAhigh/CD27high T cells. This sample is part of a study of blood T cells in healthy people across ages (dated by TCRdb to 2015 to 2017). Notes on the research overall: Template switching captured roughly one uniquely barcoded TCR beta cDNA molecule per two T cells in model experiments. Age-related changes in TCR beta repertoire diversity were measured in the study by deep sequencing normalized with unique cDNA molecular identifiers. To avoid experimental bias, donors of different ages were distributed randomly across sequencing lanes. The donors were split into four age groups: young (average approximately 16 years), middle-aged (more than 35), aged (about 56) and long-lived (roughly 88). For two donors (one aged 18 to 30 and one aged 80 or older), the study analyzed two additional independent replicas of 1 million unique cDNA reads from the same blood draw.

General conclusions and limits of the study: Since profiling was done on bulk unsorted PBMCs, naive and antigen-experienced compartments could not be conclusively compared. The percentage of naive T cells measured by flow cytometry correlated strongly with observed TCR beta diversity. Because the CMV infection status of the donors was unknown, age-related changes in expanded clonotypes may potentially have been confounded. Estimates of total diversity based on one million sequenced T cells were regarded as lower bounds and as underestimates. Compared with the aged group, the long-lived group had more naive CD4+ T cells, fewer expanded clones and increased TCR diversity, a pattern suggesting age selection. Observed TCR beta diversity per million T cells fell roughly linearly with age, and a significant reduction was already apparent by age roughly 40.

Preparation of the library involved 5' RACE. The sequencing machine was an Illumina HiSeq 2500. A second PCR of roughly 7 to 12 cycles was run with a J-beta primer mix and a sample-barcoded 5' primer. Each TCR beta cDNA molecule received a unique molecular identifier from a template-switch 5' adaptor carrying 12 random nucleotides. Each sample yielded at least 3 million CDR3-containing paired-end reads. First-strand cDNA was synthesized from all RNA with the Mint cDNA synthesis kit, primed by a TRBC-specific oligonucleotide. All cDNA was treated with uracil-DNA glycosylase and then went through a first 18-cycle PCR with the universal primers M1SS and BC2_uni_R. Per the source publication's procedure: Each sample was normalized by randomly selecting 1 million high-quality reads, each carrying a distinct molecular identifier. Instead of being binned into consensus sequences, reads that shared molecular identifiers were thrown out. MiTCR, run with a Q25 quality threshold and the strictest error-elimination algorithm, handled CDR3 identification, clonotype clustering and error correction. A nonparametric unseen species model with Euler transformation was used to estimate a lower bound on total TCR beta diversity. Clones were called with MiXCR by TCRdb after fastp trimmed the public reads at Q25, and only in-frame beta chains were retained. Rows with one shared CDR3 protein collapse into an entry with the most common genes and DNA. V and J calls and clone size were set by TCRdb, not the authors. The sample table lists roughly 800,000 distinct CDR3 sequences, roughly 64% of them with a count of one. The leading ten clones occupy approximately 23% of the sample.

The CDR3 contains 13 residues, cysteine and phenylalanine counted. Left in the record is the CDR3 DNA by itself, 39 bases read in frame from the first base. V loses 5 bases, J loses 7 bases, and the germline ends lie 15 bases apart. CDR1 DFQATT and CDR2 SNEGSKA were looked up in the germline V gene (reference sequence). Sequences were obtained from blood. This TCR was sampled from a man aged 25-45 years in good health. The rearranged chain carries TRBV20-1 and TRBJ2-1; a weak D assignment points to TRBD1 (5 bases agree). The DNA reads TGCAGTGCTGAATCGACAGTACCGAATGAGCAGTTCTTC. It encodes CSAESTVPNEQFF.